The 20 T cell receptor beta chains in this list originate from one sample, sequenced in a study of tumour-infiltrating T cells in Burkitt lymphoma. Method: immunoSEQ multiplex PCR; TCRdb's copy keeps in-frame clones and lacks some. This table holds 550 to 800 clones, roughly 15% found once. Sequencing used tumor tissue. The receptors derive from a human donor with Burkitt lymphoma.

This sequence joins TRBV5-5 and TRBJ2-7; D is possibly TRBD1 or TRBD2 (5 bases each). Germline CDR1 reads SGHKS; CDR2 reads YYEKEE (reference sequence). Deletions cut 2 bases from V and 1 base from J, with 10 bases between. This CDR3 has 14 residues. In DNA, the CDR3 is TGTGCCAGCAGCTTCTGGGACCCATCCTACGAGCAGTACTTC. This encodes CASSFWDPSYEQYF.

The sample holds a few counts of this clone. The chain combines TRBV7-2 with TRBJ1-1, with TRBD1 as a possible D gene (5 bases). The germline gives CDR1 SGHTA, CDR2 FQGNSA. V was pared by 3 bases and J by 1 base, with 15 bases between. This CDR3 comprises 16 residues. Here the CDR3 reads CASSFPWGGPNTEAFF. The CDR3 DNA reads TGTGCCAGCAGCTTCCCCTGGGGGGGACCGAACACTGAAGCTTTCTTT.

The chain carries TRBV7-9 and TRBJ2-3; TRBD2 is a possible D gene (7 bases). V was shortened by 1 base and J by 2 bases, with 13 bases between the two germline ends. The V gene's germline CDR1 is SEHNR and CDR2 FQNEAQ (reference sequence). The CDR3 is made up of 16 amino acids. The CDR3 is CASSLGEGGDTDTQYF. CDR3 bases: TGTGCCAGCAGCTTAGGGGAGGGGGGCGACACAGATACGCAGTATTTT.

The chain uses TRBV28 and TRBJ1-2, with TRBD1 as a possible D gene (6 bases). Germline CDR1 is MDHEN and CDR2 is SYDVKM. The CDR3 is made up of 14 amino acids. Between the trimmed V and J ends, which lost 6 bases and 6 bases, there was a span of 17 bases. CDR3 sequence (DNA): TGTGCCAGCAGCCCCCGGAGGGGGGTCAATGGCTACACCTTC. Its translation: CASSPRRGVNGYTF.

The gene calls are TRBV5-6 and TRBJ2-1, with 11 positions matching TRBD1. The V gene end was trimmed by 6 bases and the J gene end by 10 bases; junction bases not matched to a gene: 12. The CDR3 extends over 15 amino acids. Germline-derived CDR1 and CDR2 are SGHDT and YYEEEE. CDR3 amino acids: CASTLGTGGHWEQFF. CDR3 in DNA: TGTGCCAGCACCCTAGGGACAGGGGGACATTGGGAGCAGTTCTTC.

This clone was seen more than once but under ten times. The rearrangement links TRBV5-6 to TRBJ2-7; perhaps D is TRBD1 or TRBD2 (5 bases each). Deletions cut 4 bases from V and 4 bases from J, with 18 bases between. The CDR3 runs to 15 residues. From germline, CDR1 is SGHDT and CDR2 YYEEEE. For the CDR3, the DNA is TGTGCCAGCAGCGGGGGAACAGGTAGCGTATACGAGCAGTACTTC. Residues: CASSGGTGSVYEQYF.

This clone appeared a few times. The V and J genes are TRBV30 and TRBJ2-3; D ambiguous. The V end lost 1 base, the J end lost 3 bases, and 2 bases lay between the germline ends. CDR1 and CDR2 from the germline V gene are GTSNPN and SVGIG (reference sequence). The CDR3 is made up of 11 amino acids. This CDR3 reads CAWSATDTQYF. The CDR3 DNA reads TGTGCCTGGAGTGCTACAGATACGCAGTATTTT. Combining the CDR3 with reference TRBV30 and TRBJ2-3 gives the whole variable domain SQTIHQWPATLVQPVGSPLSLECTVEGTSNPNLYWYRQAAGRGLQLLFYSVGIGQISSEVPQNLSASRPQDRQFILSSKKLLLSDSGFYLCAWSATDTQYFGPGTRLTVL.

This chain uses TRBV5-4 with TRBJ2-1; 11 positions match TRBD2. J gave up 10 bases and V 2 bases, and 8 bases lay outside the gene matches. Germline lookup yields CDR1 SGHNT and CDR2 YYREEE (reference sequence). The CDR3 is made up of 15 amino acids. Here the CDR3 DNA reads TGTGCCAGCAGCTTCGTCCTAGCGGGGGGCGGGGAGCAGTTCTTC. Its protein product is CASSFVLAGGGEQFF. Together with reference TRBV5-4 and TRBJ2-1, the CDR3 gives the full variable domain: ETGVTQSPTHLIKTRGQQVTLRCSSQSGHNTVSWYQQALGQGPQFIFQYYREEENGRGNFPPRFSGLQFPNYSSELNVNALELDDSALYLCASSFVLAGGGEQFFGPGTRLTVL.

The CDR3 protein is CASSLGVGGSDEQYF. In DNA, the CDR3 is TGTGCCAGCAGCCTAGGGGTGGGGGGTTCCGACGAGCAGTACTTC. The chain carries TRBV28 and TRBJ2-7, with a weak D call TRBD2 (6 bases). The V gene's germline CDR1 is MDHEN and CDR2 SYDVKM. V shed 6 bases and J shed 5 bases, with 20 bases lying between them. This CDR3 has 15 residues.

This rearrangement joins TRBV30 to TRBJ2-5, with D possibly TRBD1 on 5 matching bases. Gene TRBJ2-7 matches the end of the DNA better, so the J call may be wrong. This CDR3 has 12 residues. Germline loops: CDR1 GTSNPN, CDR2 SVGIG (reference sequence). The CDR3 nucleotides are TGTGCCTGGAGTGCGACAGCCTACGAGCAGTACTTC. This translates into CAWSATAYEQYF.

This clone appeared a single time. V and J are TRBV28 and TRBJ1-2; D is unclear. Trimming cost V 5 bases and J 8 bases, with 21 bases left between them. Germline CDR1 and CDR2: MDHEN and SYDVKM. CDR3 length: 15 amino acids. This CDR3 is CASSPNGREVDGYTF. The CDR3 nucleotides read TGTGCCAGCAGTCCCAACGGGAGGGAGGTAGACGGCTACACCTTC.

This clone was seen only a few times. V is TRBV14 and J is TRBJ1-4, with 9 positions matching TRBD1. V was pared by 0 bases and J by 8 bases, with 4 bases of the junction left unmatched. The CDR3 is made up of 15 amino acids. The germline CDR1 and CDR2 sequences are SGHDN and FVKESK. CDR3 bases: TGTGCCAGCAGCCAAGACGACAGGGGGTACGAAAAACTGTTTTTT. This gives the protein CASSQDDRGYEKLFF.

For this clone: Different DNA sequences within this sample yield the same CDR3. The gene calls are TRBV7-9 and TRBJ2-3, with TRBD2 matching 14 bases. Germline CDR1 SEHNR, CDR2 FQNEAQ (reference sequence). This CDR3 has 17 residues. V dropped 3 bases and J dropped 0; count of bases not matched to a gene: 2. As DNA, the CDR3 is TGTGCCAGCAGCTTGGGGACTAGCGGGGGAAGCACAGATACGCAGTATTTT. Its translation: CASSLGTSGGSTDTQYF.

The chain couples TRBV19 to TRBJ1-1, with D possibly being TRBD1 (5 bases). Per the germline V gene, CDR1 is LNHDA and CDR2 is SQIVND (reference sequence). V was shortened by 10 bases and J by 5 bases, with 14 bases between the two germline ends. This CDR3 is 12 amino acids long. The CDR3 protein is CATLWGGTEAFF. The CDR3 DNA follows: TGTGCCACTCTCTGGGGGGGGACTGAAGCTTTCTTT.

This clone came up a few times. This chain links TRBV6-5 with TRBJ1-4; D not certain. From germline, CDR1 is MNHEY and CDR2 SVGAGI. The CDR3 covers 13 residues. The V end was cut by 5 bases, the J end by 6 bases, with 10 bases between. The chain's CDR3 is CASSHPEDEKLFF. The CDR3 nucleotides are TGTGCCAGCAGTCATCCAGAGGATGAAAAACTGTTTTTT.

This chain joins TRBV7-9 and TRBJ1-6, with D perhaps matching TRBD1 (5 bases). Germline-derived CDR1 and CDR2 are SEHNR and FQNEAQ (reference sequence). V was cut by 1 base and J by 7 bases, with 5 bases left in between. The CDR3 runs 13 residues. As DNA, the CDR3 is TGTGCCAGCAGCTTAGAGGGGAATTCACCCCTCCACTTT. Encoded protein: CASSLEGNSPLHF.

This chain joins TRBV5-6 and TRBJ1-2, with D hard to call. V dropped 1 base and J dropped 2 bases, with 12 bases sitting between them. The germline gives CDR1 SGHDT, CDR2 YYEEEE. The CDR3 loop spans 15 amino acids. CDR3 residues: CASSLQQLRNYGYTF. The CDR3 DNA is TGTGCCAGCAGCTTGCAGCAGCTGAGGAACTATGGCTACACCTTC.

CDR3 sequence (DNA): TGTGCCAGCAGTTCCGGACCGTCCCTAGGCTATGGCTACACCTTC. This sequence encodes CASSSGPSLGYGYTF. The J gene is TRBJ1-2, the V gene TRBV6-6, with D unclear. Deletions cut 4 bases from V and 4 bases from J, with 16 bases between. Germline assignment: CDR1 MNHNY and CDR2 SVGAGI (reference sequence). This CDR3 contains 15 residues.

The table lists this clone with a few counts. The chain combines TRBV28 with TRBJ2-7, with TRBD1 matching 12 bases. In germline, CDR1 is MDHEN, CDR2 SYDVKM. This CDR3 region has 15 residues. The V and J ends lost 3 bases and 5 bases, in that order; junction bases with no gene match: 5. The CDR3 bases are TGTGCCAGCAGTTTCGGGACAGGGGGCCGCGACGAGCAGTACTTC. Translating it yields CASSFGTGGRDEQYF.

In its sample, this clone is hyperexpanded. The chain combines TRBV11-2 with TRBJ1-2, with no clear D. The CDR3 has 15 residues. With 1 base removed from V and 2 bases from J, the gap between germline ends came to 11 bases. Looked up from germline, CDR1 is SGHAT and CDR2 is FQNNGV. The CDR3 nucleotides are TGTGCCAGCAGCTTAGGTTATGGAGGGAACTATGGCTACACCTTC. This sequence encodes CASSLGYGGNYGYTF.